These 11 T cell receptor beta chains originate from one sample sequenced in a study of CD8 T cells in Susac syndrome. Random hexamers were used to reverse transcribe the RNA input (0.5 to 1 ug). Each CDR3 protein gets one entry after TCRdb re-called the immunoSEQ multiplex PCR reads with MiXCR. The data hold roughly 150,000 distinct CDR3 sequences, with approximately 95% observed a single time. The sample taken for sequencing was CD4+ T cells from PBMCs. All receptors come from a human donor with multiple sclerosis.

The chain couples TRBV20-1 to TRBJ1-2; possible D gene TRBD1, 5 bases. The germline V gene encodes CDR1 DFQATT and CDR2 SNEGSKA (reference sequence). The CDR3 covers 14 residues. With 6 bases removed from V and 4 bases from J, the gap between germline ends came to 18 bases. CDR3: CSAIGGGSLYGYTF. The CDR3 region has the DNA TGCAGTGCAATCGGCGGGGGGTCCCTCTATGGCTACACCTTC.

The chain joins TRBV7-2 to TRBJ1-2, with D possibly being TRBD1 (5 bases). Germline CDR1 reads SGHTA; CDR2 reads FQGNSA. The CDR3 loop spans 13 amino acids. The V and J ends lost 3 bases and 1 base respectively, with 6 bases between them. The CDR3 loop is CASSFGGNYGYTF. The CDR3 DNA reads TGTGCCAGCAGCTTCGGGGGTAACTATGGCTACACCTTC.

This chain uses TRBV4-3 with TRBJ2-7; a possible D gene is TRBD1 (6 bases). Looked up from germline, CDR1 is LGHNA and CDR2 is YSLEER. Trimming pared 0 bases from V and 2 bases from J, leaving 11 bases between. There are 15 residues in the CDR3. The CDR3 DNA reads TGCGCCAGCAGCCAAGATCCGGACAGAGCCTACGAGCAGTACTTC. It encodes CASSQDPDRAYEQYF.

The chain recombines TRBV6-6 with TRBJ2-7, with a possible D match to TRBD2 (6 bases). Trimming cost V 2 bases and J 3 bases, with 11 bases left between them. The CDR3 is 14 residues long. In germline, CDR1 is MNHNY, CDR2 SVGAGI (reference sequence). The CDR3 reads CASSYTGDRYEQYF. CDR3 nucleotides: TGTGCCAGCAGTTACACGGGAGATCGCTACGAGCAGTACTTC.

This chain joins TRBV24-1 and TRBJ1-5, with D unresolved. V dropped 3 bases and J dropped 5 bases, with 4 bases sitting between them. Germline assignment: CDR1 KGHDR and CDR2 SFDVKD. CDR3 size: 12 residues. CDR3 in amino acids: CATSDPHQPQHF. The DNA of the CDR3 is TGTGCCACCAGTGATCCCCATCAGCCCCAGCATTTT.

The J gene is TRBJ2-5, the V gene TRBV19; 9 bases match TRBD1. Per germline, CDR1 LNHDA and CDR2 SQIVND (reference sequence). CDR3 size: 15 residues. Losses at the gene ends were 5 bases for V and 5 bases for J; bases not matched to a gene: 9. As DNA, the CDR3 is TGTGCCAGTAGTCCGGGACAGGGATCCTTCGAGACCCAGTACTTC. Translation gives CASSPGQGSFETQYF.

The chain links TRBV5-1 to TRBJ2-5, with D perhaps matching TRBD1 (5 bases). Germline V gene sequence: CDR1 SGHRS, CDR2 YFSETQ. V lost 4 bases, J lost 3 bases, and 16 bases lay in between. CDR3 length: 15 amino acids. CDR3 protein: CASSRDWGREETQYF. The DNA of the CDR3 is TGCGCCAGCAGCAGAGATTGGGGCAGAGAAGAGACCCAGTACTTC.

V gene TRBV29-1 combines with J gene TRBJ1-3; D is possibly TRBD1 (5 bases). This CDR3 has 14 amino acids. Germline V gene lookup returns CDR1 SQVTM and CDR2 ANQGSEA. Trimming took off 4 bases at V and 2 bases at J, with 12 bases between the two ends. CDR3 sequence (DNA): TGCAGCGTTGCCCGGGGCGGCACTGGAAACACCATATATTTT. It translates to CSVARGGTGNTIYF.

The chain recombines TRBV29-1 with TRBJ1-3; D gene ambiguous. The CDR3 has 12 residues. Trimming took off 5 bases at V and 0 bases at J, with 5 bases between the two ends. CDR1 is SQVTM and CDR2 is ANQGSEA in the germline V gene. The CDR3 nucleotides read TGCAGCGTTCAACTCTCTGGAAACACCATATATTTT. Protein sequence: CSVQLSGNTIYF.

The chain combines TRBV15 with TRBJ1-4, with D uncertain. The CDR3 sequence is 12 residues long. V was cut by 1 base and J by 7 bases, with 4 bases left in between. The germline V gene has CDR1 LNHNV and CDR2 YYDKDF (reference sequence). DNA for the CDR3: TGTGCCACCAGCAGAGTCAGTGAAAAACTGTTTTTT. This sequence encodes CATSRVSEKLFF.

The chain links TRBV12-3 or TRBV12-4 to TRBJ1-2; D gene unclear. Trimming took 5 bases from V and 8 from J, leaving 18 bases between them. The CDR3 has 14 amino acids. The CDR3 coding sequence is TGTGCCAGCAGTCCCTCCCAAGGGCTGGGGGGCTACACCTTC. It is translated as CASSPSQGLGGYTF.